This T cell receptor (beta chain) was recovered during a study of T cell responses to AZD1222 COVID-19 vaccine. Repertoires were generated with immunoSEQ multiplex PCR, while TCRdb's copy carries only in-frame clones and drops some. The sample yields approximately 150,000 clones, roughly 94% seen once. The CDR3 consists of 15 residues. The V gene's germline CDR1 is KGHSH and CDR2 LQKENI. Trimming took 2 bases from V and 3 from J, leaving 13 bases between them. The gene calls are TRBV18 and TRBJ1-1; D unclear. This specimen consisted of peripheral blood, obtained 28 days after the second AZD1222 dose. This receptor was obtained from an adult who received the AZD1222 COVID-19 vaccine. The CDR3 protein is CASSPSESGHTEAFF. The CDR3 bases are TGTGCCAGCTCACCATCTGAGTCCGGACACACTGAAGCTTTCTTT.